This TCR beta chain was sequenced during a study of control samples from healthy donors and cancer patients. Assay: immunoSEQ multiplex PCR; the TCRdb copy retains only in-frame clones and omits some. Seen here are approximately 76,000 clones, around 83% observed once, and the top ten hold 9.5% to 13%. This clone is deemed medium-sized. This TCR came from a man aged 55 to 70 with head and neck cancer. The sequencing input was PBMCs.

For the CDR3, the DNA is TGTGCCAGCAGCTTAGTAGCACGGTTAAACACTGAAGCTTTCTTT. This encodes CASSLVARLNTEAFF. The chain joins TRBV7-2 to TRBJ1-1, with D unclear. This CDR3 spans 15 amino acids. Trimming took off 1 base at V and 2 bases at J, with 11 bases between the two ends. Germline V gives CDR1 SGHTA, CDR2 FQGNSA.